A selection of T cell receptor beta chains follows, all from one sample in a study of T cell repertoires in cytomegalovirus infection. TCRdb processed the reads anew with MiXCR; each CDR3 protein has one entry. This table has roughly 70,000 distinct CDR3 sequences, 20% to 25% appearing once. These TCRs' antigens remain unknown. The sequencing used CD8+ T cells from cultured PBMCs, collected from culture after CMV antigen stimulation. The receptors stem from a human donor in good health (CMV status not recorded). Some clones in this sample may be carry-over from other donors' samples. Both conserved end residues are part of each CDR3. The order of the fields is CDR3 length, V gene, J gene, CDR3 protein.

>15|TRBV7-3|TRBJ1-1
CASSGVGPRGTEAFF
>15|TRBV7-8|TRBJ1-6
CASSLSRGYNSPLHF
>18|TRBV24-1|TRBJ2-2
CATSDLGRDRSNTGELFF
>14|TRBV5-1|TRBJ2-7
CASSPRTSGHEQYF
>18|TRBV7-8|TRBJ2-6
CASSLARGQPSGANVLTF
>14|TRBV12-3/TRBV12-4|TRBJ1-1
CASSFAVPWAEAFF
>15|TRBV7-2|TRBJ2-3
CASSLRGGRADTQYF
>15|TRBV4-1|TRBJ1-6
CASRPAVRHNSPLHF
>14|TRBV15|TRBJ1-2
CATRFGADPYGYTF
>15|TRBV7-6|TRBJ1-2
CASSLDDTGLVGYTF
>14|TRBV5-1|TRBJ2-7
CASSLAQNSYEQYF
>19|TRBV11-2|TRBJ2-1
CASSPGAITVESSYNEQFF
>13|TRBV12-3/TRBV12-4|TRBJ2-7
CASSSRMAYEQYF
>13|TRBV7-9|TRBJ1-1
CASSLGGGTEAFF
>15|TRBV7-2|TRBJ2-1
CASSFRDTPYNEQFF
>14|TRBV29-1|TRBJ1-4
CSVEGDRGGEKLFF
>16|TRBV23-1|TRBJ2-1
CASSQSDRGLENEQFF
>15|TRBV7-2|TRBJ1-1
CASSLGPGNRDTAFF
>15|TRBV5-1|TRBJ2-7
CASSLETGGFYEQYF
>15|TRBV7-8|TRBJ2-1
CASSLERKSYNEQFF
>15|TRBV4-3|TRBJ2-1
CASSQDWGGSNEQFF
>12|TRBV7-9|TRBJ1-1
CAVTGMNTEAFF
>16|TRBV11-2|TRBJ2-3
CASSLFRDRGADTQYF
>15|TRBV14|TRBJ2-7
CASSHAAGGDYEQYF
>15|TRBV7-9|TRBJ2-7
CASSSSGTSTYEQYF
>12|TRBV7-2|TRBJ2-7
CASSFDPYEQYF
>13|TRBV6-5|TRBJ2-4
CATRGGEKNIQYF
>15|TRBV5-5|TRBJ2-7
CASSPLGWGDYEQYF
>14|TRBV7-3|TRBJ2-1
CASSLAGAPGEQFF
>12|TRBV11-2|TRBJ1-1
CASSASNTEAFF
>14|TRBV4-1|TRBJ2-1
CASSQDPGANEQFF
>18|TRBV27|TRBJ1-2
CASSAQFPGQGGSYGYTF
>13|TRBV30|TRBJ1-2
CAWSTGPFYGYTF
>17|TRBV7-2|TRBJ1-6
CASSPRRASSYNSPLHF
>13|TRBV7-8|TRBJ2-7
CASSFSATYEQYF
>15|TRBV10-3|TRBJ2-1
CAISDSGGSYNEQFF
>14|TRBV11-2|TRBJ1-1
CASRSPGFNTEAFF